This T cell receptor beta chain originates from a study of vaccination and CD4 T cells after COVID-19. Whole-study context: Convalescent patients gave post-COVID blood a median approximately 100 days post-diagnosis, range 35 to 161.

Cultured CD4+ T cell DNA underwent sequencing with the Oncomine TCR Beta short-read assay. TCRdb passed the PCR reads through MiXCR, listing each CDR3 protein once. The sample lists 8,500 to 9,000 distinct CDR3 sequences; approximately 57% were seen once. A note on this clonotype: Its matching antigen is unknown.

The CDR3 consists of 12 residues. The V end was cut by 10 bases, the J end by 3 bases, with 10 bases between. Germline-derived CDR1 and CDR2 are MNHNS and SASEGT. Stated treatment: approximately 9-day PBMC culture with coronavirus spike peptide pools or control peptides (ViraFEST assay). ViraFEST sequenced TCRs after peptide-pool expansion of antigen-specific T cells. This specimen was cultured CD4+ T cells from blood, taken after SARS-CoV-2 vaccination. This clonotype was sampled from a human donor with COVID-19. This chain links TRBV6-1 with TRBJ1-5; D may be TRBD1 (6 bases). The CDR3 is CATNRANQPQHF. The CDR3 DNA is TGTGCCACCAACAGGGCCAATCAGCCCCAGCATTTT.